This TCR beta chain was retrieved from a study of Ad26.COV2.S vaccination and SARS-CoV-2 variants. This CDR3 has 13 amino acids. CDR1 is SGHRS and CDR2 is YFSETQ in the germline V gene. Trimming took off 2 bases at V and 4 bases at J, with 10 bases between the two ends. This clone was observed once. Repertoires were generated with immunoSEQ multiplex PCR, while TCRdb's copy carries only in-frame clones and drops some. Among approximately 410,000 clones, about 90% were seen once, and the ten largest hold 1.5% to 2%. The sample's treatment: about 20 received Ad26.COV2.S at low or high dose, single or two shots; about 5 received placebo; per-sample allocation not given. Sampling was done on day 63 after the first vaccine or placebo injection.

The specimen comprised peripheral blood, sampled in a trial of Ad26.COV2.S vaccine versus placebo. V and J are TRBV5-1 and TRBJ2-7, with unresolved D. This TCR came from a person aged 18-60 years who received the Ad26.COV2.S COVID-19 vaccine or a placebo. CDR3 region: CASSFGLWYEQYF. CDR3 nucleotide sequence: TGCGCCAGCAGCTTTGGGTTGTGGTACGAGCAGTACTTC. Variable domain in full (rest from reference TRBV5-1 and TRBJ2-7): KAGVTQTPRYLIKTRGQQVTLSCSPISGHRSVSWYQQTPGQGLQFLFEYFSETQRNKGNFPGRFSGRQFSNSRSEMNVSTLELGDSALYLCASSFGLWYEQYFGPGTRLTVT.